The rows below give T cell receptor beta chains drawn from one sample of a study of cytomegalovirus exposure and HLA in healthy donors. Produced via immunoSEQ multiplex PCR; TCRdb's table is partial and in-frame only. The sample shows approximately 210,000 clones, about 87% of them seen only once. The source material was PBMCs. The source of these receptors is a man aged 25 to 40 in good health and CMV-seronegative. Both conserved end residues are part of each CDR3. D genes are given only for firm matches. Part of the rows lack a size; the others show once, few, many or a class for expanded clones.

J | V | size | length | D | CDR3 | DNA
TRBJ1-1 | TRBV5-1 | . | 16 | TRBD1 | CASSARDRGMNTEAFF | TGCGCCAGCAGCGCAAGGGACAGGGGGATGAACACTGAAGCTTTCTTT
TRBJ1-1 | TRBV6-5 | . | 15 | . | CASSIGWTRGTEAFF | TGTGCCAGCAGTATTGGGTGGACTCGAGGGACTGAAGCTTTCTTT
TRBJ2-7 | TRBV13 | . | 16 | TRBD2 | CASSSGSQRGSYEQYF | TGTGCCAGCAGCTCGGGGAGCCAGCGGGGGTCCTACGAGCAGTACTTC
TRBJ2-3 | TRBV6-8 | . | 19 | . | CASKNRLEGLNEGTDAQYF | TGTGCCAGCAAGAACCGATTGGAGGGCCTCAATGAGGGCACAGATGCGCAGTATTTT
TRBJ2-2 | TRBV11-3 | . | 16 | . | CASSLGGGIRSGELFF | TGTGCCAGCAGCCTGGGTGGCGGGATAAGATCCGGGGAGCTGTTTTTT
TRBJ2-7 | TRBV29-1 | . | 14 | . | CSVTPLAGSDEQYF | TGCAGCGTTACCCCTTTAGCAGGGTCGGACGAGCAGTACTTC
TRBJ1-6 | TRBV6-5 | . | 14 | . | CASSSGDGNSPLHF | TGTGCCAGCAGCTCAGGGGACGGCAATTCACCCCTCCACTTT
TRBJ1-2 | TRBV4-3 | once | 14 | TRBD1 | CASSQAGQGLGYTF | TGCGCCAGCAGCCAAGCCGGACAGGGTTTGGGCTACACCTTC
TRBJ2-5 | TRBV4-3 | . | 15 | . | CASSQDPGGGRTQYF | TGCGCCAGCAGCCAAGATCCTGGGGGAGGAAGGACCCAGTACTTC
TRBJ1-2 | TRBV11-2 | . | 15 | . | CASSQTREGVLGYTF | TGTGCCAGCAGCCAGACCCGGGAAGGAGTACTAGGCTACACCTTC
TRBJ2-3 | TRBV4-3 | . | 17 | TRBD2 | CASSERTSGGTTDTQYF | TGCGCCAGCAGCGAACGCACTAGCGGGGGGACCACAGATACGCAGTATTTT
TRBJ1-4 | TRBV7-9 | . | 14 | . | CASSSGSTNEKLFF | TGTGCCAGCAGCTCGGGATCAACTAATGAAAAACTGTTTTTT
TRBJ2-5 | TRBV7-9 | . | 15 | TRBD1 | CASSLELGQGGEQYF | TGTGCCAGCAGCTTAGAGTTAGGACAGGGGGGAGAGCAGTACTTC
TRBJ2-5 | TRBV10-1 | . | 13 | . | CASQPRDQETQYF | TGCGCCAGTCAACCCCGGGACCAAGAGACCCAGTACTTC
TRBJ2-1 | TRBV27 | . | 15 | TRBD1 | CASSLTGTGSNEQFF | TGTGCCAGCAGTTTGACCGGGACAGGCTCCAATGAGCAGTTCTTC
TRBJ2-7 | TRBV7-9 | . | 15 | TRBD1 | CASSSGQDHSYEQYF | TGTGCCAGCAGCTCGGGACAGGACCACTCCTACGAGCAGTACTTC
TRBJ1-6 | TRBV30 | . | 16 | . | CAWNPPGRDFVRPLHF | TGTGCCTGGAACCCCCCGGGACGGGACTTCGTGAGGCCCCTCCACTTT
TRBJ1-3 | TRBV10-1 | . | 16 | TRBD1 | CASSAGTGLPGNTIYF | TGCGCCAGCAGCGCCGGGACAGGGTTACCTGGAAACACCATATATTTT
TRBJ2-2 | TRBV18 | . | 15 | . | CASSTTDANTGELFF | TGTGCCAGCTCCACGACAGACGCGAACACCGGGGAGCTGTTTTTT
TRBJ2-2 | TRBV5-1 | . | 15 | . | CASSPDLAPTGELFF | TGCGCCAGCAGCCCTGATTTGGCCCCCACCGGGGAGCTGTTTTTT
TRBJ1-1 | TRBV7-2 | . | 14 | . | CASSLDRWSTEAFF | TGTGCCAGCAGCTTAGACAGGTGGAGCACTGAAGCTTTCTTT
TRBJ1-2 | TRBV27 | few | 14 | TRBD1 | CASSFGQGLGGYTF | TGTGCCAGCAGTTTTGGACAGGGACTGGGTGGCTACACCTTC
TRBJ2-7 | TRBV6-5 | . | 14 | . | CASSVTRPPYEQYF | TGTGCCAGCAGTGTAACTCGTCCCCCCTACGAGCAGTACTTC
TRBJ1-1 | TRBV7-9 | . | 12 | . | CASSYETFGAFF | TGTGCCAGCAGCTATGAGACATTCGGAGCTTTCTTT
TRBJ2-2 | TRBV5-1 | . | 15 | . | CASSKLLSNTGELFF | TGCGCCAGCAGCAAGCTCCTTTCGAACACCGGGGAGCTGTTTTTT
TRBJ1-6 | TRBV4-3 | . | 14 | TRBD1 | CASSPGQGVAPLHF | TGCGCCAGCAGCCCCGGACAGGGAGTCGCACCCCTCCACTTT
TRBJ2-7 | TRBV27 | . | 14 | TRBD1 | CASSYPGQSNEQYF | TGTGCCAGCAGTTACCCGGGACAGAGCAACGAGCAGTACTTC
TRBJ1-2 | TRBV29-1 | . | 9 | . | CSVGGGYTF | TGCAGCGTTGGAGGCGGCTACACCTTC
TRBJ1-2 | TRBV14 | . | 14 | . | CASSHSHSSYGYTF | TGTGCCAGCAGCCACTCGCACAGTTCATATGGCTACACCTTC
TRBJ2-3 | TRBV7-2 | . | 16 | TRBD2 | CASTGEGGPYTDTQYF | TGTGCCAGCACCGGGGAGGGCGGGCCCTACACAGATACGCAGTATTTT
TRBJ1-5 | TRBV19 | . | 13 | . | CASSYRGNQPQHF | TGTGCCAGTAGCTATCGGGGTAATCAACCCCAGCATTTT
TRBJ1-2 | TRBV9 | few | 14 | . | CASSVDRGGYGYTF | TGTGCCAGCAGCGTAGATAGGGGGGGCTATGGCTACACCTTC
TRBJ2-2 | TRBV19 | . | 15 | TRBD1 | CASRGGGTGDLILFF | TGTGCCAGTAGGGGGGGTGGGACAGGGGATCTTATCCTGTTTTTT
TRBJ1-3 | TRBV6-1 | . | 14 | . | CASSGGTLRNTIYF | TGTGCCAGCAGTGGAGGGACACTTCGAAACACCATATATTTT
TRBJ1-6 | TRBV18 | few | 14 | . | CASSVQNNNSPLHF | TGTGCCAGCTCAGTACAAAATAATAATTCACCCCTCCACTTT
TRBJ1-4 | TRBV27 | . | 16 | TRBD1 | CASSLSPGQRDEKLFF | TGTGCCAGCAGTTTATCCCCGGGACAGCGGGATGAAAAACTGTTTTTT
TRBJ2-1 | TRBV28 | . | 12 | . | CASSLNGVEQFF | TGTGCCAGCAGTTTAAACGGGGTTGAGCAGTTCTTC
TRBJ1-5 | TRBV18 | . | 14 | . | CASSPSGGNQPQHF | TGTGCCAGCTCACCATCCGGGGGCAATCAGCCCCAGCATTTT
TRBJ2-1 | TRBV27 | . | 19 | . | CASSLYSRASAQVYNEQFF | TGTGCCAGCAGTTTATATTCCAGGGCTAGCGCTCAGGTCTACAATGAGCAGTTCTTC
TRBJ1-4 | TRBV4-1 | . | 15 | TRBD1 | CASSQTGTGIEKLFF | TGCGCCAGCAGCCAGACCGGGACAGGGATCGAAAAACTGTTTTTT
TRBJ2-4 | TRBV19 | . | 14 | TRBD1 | CASSIVGRGNIQYF | TGTGCCAGTAGTATAGTCGGCAGGGGGAACATTCAGTACTTC
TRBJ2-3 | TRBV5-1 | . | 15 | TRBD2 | CASSVTSGSTDTQYF | TGCGCCAGCAGCGTGACTAGCGGGAGCACAGATACGCAGTATTTT
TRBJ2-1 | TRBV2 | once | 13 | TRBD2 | CAVLAGAYNEQFF | TGTGCCGTACTAGCGGGCGCGTACAATGAGCAGTTCTTC
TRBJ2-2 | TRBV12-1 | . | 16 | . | CASSPTTDPNTGELFF | TGTGCCAGCAGCCCGACGACAGACCCGAACACCGGGGAGCTGTTTTTT
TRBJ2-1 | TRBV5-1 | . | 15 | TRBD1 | CASSEPGQELSEQFF | TGCGCCAGCAGCGAACCGGGACAGGAGCTAAGTGAGCAGTTCTTC
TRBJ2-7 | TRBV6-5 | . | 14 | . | CASSRDISSYEQYF | TGTGCCAGCAGCCGGGACATAAGCTCCTACGAGCAGTACTTC
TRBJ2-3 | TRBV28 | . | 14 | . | CASSLEGARGTQYF | TGTGCCAGCAGTTTGGAGGGGGCGCGGGGTACGCAGTATTTT
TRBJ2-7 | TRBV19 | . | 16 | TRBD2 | CASSATSGLSSYEQYF | TGTGCCAGTAGTGCCACTAGCGGCCTAAGCTCCTACGAGCAGTACTTC
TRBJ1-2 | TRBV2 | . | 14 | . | CASSGSGNDYGYTF | TGTGCCAGCAGTGGGTCAGGGAACGACTATGGCTACACCTTC
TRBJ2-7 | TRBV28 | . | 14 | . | CASSSSDGGHEQYF | TGTGCCAGCAGTTCGTCCGACGGGGGACACGAGCAGTACTTC
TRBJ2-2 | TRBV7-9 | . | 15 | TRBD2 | CASSLAPSGTGELFF | TGTGCCAGCAGCTTAGCGCCTAGCGGGACCGGGGAGCTGTTTTTT
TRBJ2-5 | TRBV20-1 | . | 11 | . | CSASPQETQYF | TGCAGTGCTAGCCCACAAGAGACCCAGTACTTC
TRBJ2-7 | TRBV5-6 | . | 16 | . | CASSYPTGKGDYEQYF | TGTGCCAGCAGCTACCCCACAGGGAAAGGGGACTACGAGCAGTACTTC
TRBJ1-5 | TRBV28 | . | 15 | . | CASSLTGSGNQPQHF | TGTGCCAGCAGTCTTACAGGGTCTGGCAATCAGCCCCAGCATTTT
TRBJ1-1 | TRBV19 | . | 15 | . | CASSIDRRGQAEAFF | TGTGCCAGTAGTATAGATCGGAGGGGTCAGGCTGAAGCTTTCTTT
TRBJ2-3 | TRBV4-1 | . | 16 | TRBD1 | CASSQDTGQLTDTQYF | TGCGCCAGCAGCCAAGACACGGGACAGTTAACAGATACGCAGTATTTT
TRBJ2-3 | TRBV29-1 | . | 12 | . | CSVEVSADTQYF | TGCAGCGTTGAAGTTAGTGCAGATACGCAGTATTTT